This T cell receptor beta chain comes out of a study of T cell repertoires in cytomegalovirus infection. TCRdb used MiXCR to reprocess the reads, holding one entry per CDR3 protein. The sample shows 65,000 to 95,000 distinct CDR3 sequences, roughly 3.5% of them seen only once. The CDR3 loop spans 15 amino acids. The germline gives CDR1 SGHTA, CDR2 FQGNSA. V lost 3 bases to trimming and J lost 0 bases, with 9 bases between them. This clonotype was found many times. This receptor was obtained from a human donor in good health (CMV status not recorded). Some clones in this sample may be carry-over from other donors' samples. The sample was PBMCs. The chain is built from TRBV7-2 and TRBJ1-5; D gene ambiguous. In DNA, the CDR3 is TGTGCCAGCAGCTTTAACGGAAATAGCAATCAGCCCCAGCATTTT. Protein sequence: CASSFNGNSNQPQHF.